The clone carrying this T cell receptor (beta chain) was seen repeatedly, ten times or more. Its matching antigen is unknown. The source of the sample is a study of CD8 T cells in ankylosing spondylitis. Study conclusions and caveats: Matched synovial fluid from ankylosing spondylitis patients was reported to be enriched for disease-linked clones. Several highly homologous variants formed a TCR beta motif that appeared characteristic of ankylosing spondylitis blood.

TCRdb analysed the 5' RACE reads with MiXCR anew, one entry per CDR3 protein. The sample has some 240,000 distinct CDR3 sequences; about 7.3% are singletons. V was trimmed by 6 bases and J by 0 bases, leaving 9 bases between them. The CDR3 has 13 residues. CDR1 and CDR2 from the germline V gene are SQVTM and ANQGSEA. The rearrangement links TRBV29-1 to TRBJ2-1; no definite D call. This receptor was taken from a male donor with ankylosing spondylitis. Sequencing was done on a sample of blood, either unsorted or a sorted T cell fraction (not recorded which). The chain's CDR3 is CSVPRGSYNEQFF. For the CDR3, the DNA is TGCAGCGTCCCACGTGGCTCCTACAATGAGCAGTTCTTC.